These 26 T cell receptor beta chains were all obtained from the same sample, sequenced in a study of shared clonotypes between healthy human individuals. Data came from immunoSEQ multiplex PCR; TCRdb stores just in-frame clones and leaves some out. The table records 330,000 or so clones, 73% of them present only once. Sequenced input: memory CD4+ T cells sorted from blood. Specified subset: CD45RA-negative fraction. The origin of the receptors is a man aged 25-45 years in good health.

The V and J genes are TRBV2 and TRBJ2-1; D unclear. The CDR3 contains 14 residues. Per the germline V gene, CDR1 is SNHLY and CDR2 is FYNNEI. The V and J ends lost 6 bases and 4 bases respectively, with 13 bases between them. The CDR3 DNA sequence: TGTGCCAGCAGGACCCTGGACGAGTACAATGAGCAGTTCTTC. Translated, it gives CASRTLDEYNEQFF.

This clone was counted many times. The chain links TRBV5-1 to TRBJ1-4, with TRBD1 matching 8 bases. Germline CDR1 reads SGHRS; CDR2 reads YFSETQ. After removal of 6 bases from V and 4 bases from J, the junction contained 8 bases not matched to a gene. CDR3 length: 15 residues. CDR3 sequence: CASTSQGAVNEKLFF. The CDR3 region has the DNA TGCGCCAGCACGTCTCAGGGGGCGGTTAATGAAAAACTGTTTTTT.

The rearrangement uses TRBV5-1 and TRBJ2-3, with D uncertain. This CDR3 is built from 13 residues. The germline V and J ends were trimmed by 3 bases and 4 bases, with 9 bases remaining between them. Germline assignment: CDR1 SGHRS and CDR2 YFSETQ. The CDR3 is CASSYPMADTQYF. For the CDR3, the DNA is TGCGCCAGCAGCTACCCTATGGCAGATACGCAGTATTTT. The full variable domain, its missing parts supplied by reference TRBV5-1 and TRBJ2-3, is KAGVTQTPRYLIKTRGQQVTLSCSPISGHRSVSWYQQTPGQGLQFLFEYFSETQRNKGNFPGRFSGRQFSNSRSEMNVSTLELGDSALYLCASSYPMADTQYFGPGTRLTVL.

The V and J genes are TRBV6-5 and TRBJ1-1, with 9 bases lining up with TRBD1. Germline V lookup: CDR1 MNHEY, CDR2 SVGAGI. There are 15 residues in the CDR3. V lost 6 bases, J lost 4 bases, and 9 bases stayed unmatched. The CDR3 coding sequence is TGTGCCAGCAGGACAGGGGGAGAAGGGAGCACTGAAGCTTTCTTT. Translation: CASRTGGEGSTEAFF.

This clone was observed a few times. The chain links TRBV25-1 to TRBJ2-1; perhaps TRBD1 as D (5 bases). V dropped 4 bases and J dropped 4 bases, with 14 bases sitting between them. This CDR3 is 15 amino acids long. Germline V gene sequence: CDR1 MGHDK, CDR2 SYGVNS. CDR3: CASSVARALYNEQFF. CDR3 bases: TGTGCCAGCAGTGTTGCCAGGGCCTTATACAATGAGCAGTTCTTC.

Concerning this clone itself: One junction end disagrees with the germline gene, perhaps due to a read error. The V and J genes are TRBV7-7 and TRBJ2-2; D is unclear. There are 15 residues in the CDR3. CDR1 and CDR2 (germline): SSHAT, FNYEAQ (reference sequence). For the CDR3, the DNA is TGTGCTAGCAGCCGAGGCCTGGGCCCCACCGGGGAGCTGTTTTTT. This sequence encodes CASSRGLGPTGELFF.

V and J are TRBV11-2 and TRBJ2-7, with 11 positions matching TRBD2. The ends lost 4 bases at V and 3 bases at J; junction bases unmatched: 5. CDR3 size: 15 residues. Per the germline V gene, CDR1 is SGHAT and CDR2 is FQNNGV. Here the CDR3 reads CASSSLAGGGYEQYF. The DNA for the CDR3 is TGTGCCAGCAGCTCCTTAGCGGGAGGGGGCTACGAGCAGTACTTC.

The rearrangement uses TRBV4-3 and TRBJ1-2, with D possibly being TRBD1 (5 bases). Germline assignment: CDR1 LGHNA and CDR2 YSLEER. The V and J ends lost 1 base and 5 bases respectively, with 11 bases between them. The CDR3 totals 14 residues. CDR3 in amino acids: CASSQGQGGYGYTF. DNA for the CDR3: TGCGCCAGCAGCCAAGGGCAGGGCGGTTATGGCTACACCTTC.

This clone was counted a few times. This chain uses TRBV10-3 with TRBJ1-1; D uncertain. V lost 10 bases, J lost 0 bases, and 6 bases lay in between. Germline CDR1 reads ENHRY; CDR2 reads SYGVKD. The CDR3 is 11 residues long. As DNA, the CDR3 is TGTGCCACGACGGTGAACACTGAAGCTTTCTTT. This codes for CATTVNTEAFF.

The J gene is TRBJ2-5, the V gene TRBV5-4, with 12 bases fitting TRBD1. The CDR3 runs to 15 residues. V shed 0 bases and J 10 bases; nucleotides not matched to a gene: 7. Germline lookup yields CDR1 SGHNT and CDR2 YYREEE (reference sequence). CDR3 sequence (DNA): TGTGCCAGCAGCTTGGTAGGGACAGGGGGCGGGTACCAGTACTTC. Protein sequence: CASSLVGTGGGYQYF.

The V and J genes are TRBV5-4 and TRBJ2-1; 9 bases are a match to TRBD2. Germline assignment: CDR1 SGHNT and CDR2 YYREEE (reference sequence). This CDR3 is 15 amino acids long. V shed 0 bases, J shed 9 bases, and the junction held 7 bases outside the gene matches. The DNA of the CDR3 is TGTGCCAGCAGCTTGGAGAGCGGGAGGATCGGTGAGCAGTTCTTC. Translation gives CASSLESGRIGEQFF.

This clone was counted ten times or more. The chain has TRBV7-9 and TRBJ2-5; D remains ambiguous. CDR1 is SEHNR and CDR2 is FQNEAQ in the germline V gene (reference sequence). Trimming pared 2 bases from V and 4 bases from J, leaving 5 bases between. There are 12 residues in the CDR3. The CDR3 DNA reads as TGTGCCAGCAGCTTAAGTCGAGAGACCCAGTACTTC. It is translated as CASSLSRETQYF.

This sequence joins TRBV28 and TRBJ2-7; the match to TRBD1 covers 9 bases. CDR1 MDHEN and CDR2 SYDVKM come from the germline V gene. The V segment lost 9 bases and the J segment 6 bases; nucleotides outside the gene matches: 3. There are 11 residues in the CDR3. This chain's CDR3 is CASRTGAEQYF. The CDR3 DNA reads TGTGCCAGTCGGACAGGGGCCGAGCAGTACTTC. The complete variable domain, with remaining parts taken from reference TRBV28 and TRBJ2-7, reads DVKVTQSSRYLVKRTGEKVFLECVQDMDHENMFWYRQDPGLGLRLIYFSYDVKMKEKGDIPEGYSVSREKKERFSLILESASTNQTSMYLCASRTGAEQYFGPGTRLTVT.

This clone has ten or more counts. This chain joins TRBV2 and TRBJ2-3; 16 bases fit TRBD2. Looked up from germline, CDR1 is SNHLY and CDR2 is FYNNEI. V gave up 5 bases and J gave up 5 bases; unmatched junction bases: 7. The CDR3 runs to 17 residues. The CDR3 DNA follows: TGTGCCAGCAGTCCCGGGACTAGCGGGAGGGCCAAAGATACGCAGTATTTT. Its translation: CASSPGTSGRAKDTQYF.

In this sample, this clone turned up a few times. This rearrangement joins TRBV10-1 to TRBJ1-2, with 7 bases that match TRBD1. The CDR3 is 14 amino acids. V lost 5 bases, J lost 7 bases, and 10 bases stayed unmatched. Germline CDR1 reads WNHNN; CDR2 reads SYGVQD (reference sequence). The CDR3 bases are TGCGCCAGCAGTCCAGGGGGGGAGGGAAGTGGCTACACCTTC. Translated: CASSPGGEGSGYTF.

Concerning this clone itself: The junction departs from the called germline gene at one end, perhaps through a read error. The chain combines TRBV10-1 with TRBJ1-1, with D possibly matching TRBD1 (6 bases). Germline V gene lookup returns CDR1 WNHNN and CDR2 SYGVQD (reference sequence). The CDR3 spans 12 residues. The chain's CDR3 is CASSDRTTGLLF. In DNA form, the CDR3 reads TGCGCCAGCAGTGATCGGACAACAGGGCTACTCTTT.

V gene TRBV7-9 combines with J gene TRBJ2-7; the match to TRBD2 covers 7 bases. Trimming cost V 2 bases and J 3 bases; bases outside gene matches: 19. The CDR3 contains 19 residues. CDR1 and CDR2 (germline): SEHNR, FQNEAQ (reference sequence). Here the CDR3 reads CASSLSPTAASGYHYEQYF. The CDR3 DNA reads as TGTGCCAGCAGCTTAAGCCCGACCGCCGCTAGCGGTTATCACTACGAGCAGTACTTC.

V is TRBV19 and J is TRBJ2-4, with TRBD2 identical over 8 bases. With 4 bases clipped from V and 9 bases from J, the junction kept 8 bases outside the gene matches. Germline V gene data show CDR1 as LNHDA and CDR2 as SQIVND (reference sequence). The CDR3 sequence is 14 residues long. The CDR3 protein is CASSKGLVRAIQYF. CDR3 nucleotide sequence: TGTGCCAGTAGTAAGGGACTAGTAAGGGCCATTCAGTACTTC.

The CDR3 loop reads CASPGRINNQPQHF. DNA of the CDR3: TGTGCCAGCCCGGGACGAATAAACAATCAGCCCCAGCATTTT. V gene TRBV28 combines with J gene TRBJ1-5; a possible D gene is TRBD1 (5 bases). The CDR3 loop spans 14 amino acids. V lost 8 bases and J lost 3, with 14 bases in between. CDR1 and CDR2 (germline): MDHEN, SYDVKM.

The chain couples TRBV7-9 to TRBJ2-7; possible D gene TRBD2, 5 bases. Germline assignment: CDR1 SEHNR and CDR2 FQNEAQ (reference sequence). V was clipped by 5 bases and J by 0 bases, with 11 bases between them. The CDR3 is 14 residues long. CDR3 protein: CASSVSASSYEQYF. In DNA form, the CDR3 reads TGTGCCAGCAGCGTTAGCGCGAGCTCCTACGAGCAGTACTTC. Supplemented by reference TRBV7-9 and TRBJ2-7, the full variable domain reads DTGVSQNPRHKITKRGQNVTFRCDPISEHNRLYWYRQTLGQGPEFLTYFQNEAQLEKSRLLSDRFSAERPKGSFSTLEIQRTEQGDSAMYLCASSVSASSYEQYFGPGTRLTVT.

This clone has only a few counts. This chain uses TRBV5-1 with TRBJ2-5; TRBD2 matches 9 bases. CDR3 length: 14 amino acids. The V gene's germline CDR1 is SGHRS and CDR2 YFSETQ. The junction had 4 bases not matched to a gene; V was cut back by 4 bases and J by 3 bases. The chain's CDR3 is CASSTGLAEETQYF. CDR3 in DNA: TGCGCCAGCAGCACGGGACTAGCAGAAGAGACCCAGTACTTC.

The V call is TRBV11-2, the J call TRBJ2-2; 8 bases fit TRBD1. The CDR3 length is 16 residues. The germline gives CDR1 SGHAT, CDR2 FQNNGV. The junction had 8 bases not matched to a gene; V was cut back by 1 base and J by 7 bases. CDR3 in DNA: TGTGCCAGCAGCTTAGCAGGAGCAGGGGGCATCGGGGAGCTGTTTTTT. Translating it yields CASSLAGAGGIGELFF.

The chain carries TRBV5-4 and TRBJ2-7; TRBD1 might be the D (6 bases). The CDR3 has 15 residues. From germline, CDR1 is SGHNT and CDR2 YYREEE (reference sequence). Trimming removed 2 bases at V and 4 bases at J, with 16 bases between. CDR3 sequence: CASSLAGTSLYEQYF. The CDR3 DNA is TGTGCCAGCAGCTTAGCCGGGACAAGCCTATACGAGCAGTACTTC.

In its sample, this clone was seen once. The rearrangement joins TRBV5-6 to TRBJ2-1; D is unresolved. V shed 1 base and J shed 7 bases, with 6 bases lying between them. The germline V gene has CDR1 SGHDT and CDR2 YYEEEE. This CDR3 comprises 12 residues. The CDR3 here is CASSLLFNEQFF. CDR3 nucleotide sequence: TGTGCCAGCAGCTTGCTCTTTAATGAGCAGTTCTTC.

The V gene is TRBV5-1, the J gene TRBJ2-5, with 8 bases aligning to TRBD2. This CDR3 spans 16 amino acids. Germline V gene sequence: CDR1 SGHRS, CDR2 YFSETQ. With 0 bases clipped from V and 5 bases from J, the junction kept 9 bases outside the gene matches. This CDR3 is CASSLEGSGVYETQYF. The CDR3 nucleotides read TGCGCCAGCAGCTTGGAGGGTAGCGGGGTTTATGAGACCCAGTACTTC.

This chain links TRBV2 with TRBJ2-5, with 14 bases identical to TRBD2. V was clipped by 4 bases and J by 3 bases; unmatched bases: 10. The CDR3 covers 18 residues. Germline V lookup: CDR1 SNHLY, CDR2 FYNNEI. The CDR3 coding sequence is TGTGCCAGCAGTGGCCCGACTAGCGGGAGGGCCTGGGAAGAGACCCAGTACTTC. Its translation is CASSGPTSGRAWEETQYF.